The entry that follows covers one T cell receptor (beta chain) sequence. Germline V lookup: CDR1 SGHVS, CDR2 FQNEAQ. V was clipped by 2 bases and J by 4 bases, with 14 bases between them. The CDR3 totals 15 residues. The record originates from a study of T cell changes during pregnancy in multiple sclerosis. Measured with immunoSEQ multiplex PCR; TCRdb has only the in-frame clones, and not every one. This sample has some 70,000 clones, with about 90% found just once. The V and J genes are TRBV7-8 and TRBJ1-1; perhaps TRBD1 as D (5 bases). The sample consisted of peripheral blood, taken in the second trimester of pregnancy. This sequence originates from a female donor with multiple sclerosis, enrolled in a pregnancy study. The chain's CDR3 is CASSLLAGVRTEAFF. The CDR3 DNA reads as TGTGCCAGCAGCTTACTTGCGGGGGTTCGCACTGAAGCTTTCTTT.